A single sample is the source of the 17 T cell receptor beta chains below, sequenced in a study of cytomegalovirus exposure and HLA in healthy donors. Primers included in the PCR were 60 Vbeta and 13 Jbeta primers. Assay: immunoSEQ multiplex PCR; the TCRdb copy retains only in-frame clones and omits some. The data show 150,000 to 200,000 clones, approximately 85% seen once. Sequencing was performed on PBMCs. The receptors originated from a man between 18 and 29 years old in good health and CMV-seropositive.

CDR3 bases: TGCGCCAGCAGCTCAACCTGGGACAGGGTCTCCTACGAGCAGTACTTC. This translates into CASSSTWDRVSYEQYF. V usage is TRBV5-1 and J usage is TRBJ2-7; 9 nucleotides line up with TRBD1. Trimming took 3 bases from V and 0 from J; bases not matched to a gene: 7. Germline lookup yields CDR1 SGHRS and CDR2 YFSETQ. This CDR3 region has 16 residues.

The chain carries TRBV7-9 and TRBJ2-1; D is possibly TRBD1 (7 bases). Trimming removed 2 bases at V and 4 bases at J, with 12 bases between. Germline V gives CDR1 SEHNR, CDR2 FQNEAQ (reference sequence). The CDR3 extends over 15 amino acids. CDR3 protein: CASSLISGGYNEQFF. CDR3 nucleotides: TGTGCCAGCAGCTTAATATCAGGGGGGTACAATGAGCAGTTCTTC.

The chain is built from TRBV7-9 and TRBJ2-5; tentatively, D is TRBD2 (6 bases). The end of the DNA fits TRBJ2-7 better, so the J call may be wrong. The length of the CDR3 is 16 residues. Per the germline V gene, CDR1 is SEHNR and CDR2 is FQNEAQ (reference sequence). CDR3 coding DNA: TGTGCCAGCAGCTCCTCGGACGCCGAAGGAGGGTTCGAGCAGTACTTC. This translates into CASSSSDAEGGFEQYF.

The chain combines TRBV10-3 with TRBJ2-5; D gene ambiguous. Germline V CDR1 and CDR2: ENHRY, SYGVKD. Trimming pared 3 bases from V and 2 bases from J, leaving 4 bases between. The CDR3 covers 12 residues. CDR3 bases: TGTGCCATCAGTGACAGACAAGAGACCCAGTACTTC. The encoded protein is CAISDRQETQYF.

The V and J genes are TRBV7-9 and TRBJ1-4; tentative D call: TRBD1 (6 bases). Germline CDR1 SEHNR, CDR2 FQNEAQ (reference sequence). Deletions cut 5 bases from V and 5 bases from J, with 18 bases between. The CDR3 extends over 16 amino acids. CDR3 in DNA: TGTGCCAGCAGCGCTTTGGACAGTCGCCGCAATGAAAAACTGTTTTTT. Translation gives CASSALDSRRNEKLFF. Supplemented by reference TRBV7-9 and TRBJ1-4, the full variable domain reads DTGVSQNPRHKITKRGQNVTFRCDPISEHNRLYWYRQTLGQGPEFLTYFQNEAQLEKSRLLSDRFSAERPKGSFSTLEIQRTEQGDSAMYLCASSALDSRRNEKLFFGSGTQLSVL.

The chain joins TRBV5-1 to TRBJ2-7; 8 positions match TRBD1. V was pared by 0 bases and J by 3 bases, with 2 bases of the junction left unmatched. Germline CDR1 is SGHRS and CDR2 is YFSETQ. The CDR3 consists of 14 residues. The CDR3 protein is CASSLGDRNYEQYF. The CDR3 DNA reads TGCGCCAGCAGCTTGGGGGACAGGAACTACGAGCAGTACTTC. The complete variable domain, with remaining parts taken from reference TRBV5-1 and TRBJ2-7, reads KAGVTQTPRYLIKTRGQQVTLSCSPISGHRSVSWYQQTPGQGLQFLFEYFSETQRNKGNFPGRFSGRQFSNSRSEMNVSTLELGDSALYLCASSLGDRNYEQYFGPGTRLTVT.

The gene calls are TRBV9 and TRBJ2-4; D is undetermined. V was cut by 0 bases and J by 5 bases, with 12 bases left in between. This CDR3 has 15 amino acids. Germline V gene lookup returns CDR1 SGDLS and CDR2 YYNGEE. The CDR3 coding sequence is TGTGCCAGCAGCGTAGATGGCAGTGGAGAAAACATTCAGTACTTC. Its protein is CASSVDGSGENIQYF.

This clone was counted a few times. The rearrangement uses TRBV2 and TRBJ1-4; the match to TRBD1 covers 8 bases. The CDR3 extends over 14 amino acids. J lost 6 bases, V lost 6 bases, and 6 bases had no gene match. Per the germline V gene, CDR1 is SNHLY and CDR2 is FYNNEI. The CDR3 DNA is TGTGCCAGCAGCCTGACAGGGGTTGATGAAAAACTGTTTTTT. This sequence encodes CASSLTGVDEKLFF.

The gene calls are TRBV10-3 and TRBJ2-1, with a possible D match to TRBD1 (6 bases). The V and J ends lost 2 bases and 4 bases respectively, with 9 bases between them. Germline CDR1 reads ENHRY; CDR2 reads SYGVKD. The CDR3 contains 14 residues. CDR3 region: CAISEMRGYNEQFF. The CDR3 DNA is TGTGCCATCAGTGAGATGAGGGGGTACAATGAGCAGTTCTTC.

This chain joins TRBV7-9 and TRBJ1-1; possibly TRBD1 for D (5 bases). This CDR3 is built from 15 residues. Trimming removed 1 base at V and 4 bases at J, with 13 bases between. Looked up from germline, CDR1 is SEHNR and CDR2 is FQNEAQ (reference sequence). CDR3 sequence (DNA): TGTGCCAGCAGCTTAGGTCAGGGCCCGGGCACTGAAGCTTTCTTT. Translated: CASSLGQGPGTEAFF.

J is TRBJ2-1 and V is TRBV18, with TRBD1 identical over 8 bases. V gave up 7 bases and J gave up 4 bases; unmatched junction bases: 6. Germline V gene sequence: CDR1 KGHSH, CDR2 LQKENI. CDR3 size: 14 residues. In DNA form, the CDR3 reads TGTGCCAGCTACCGGGACAGGATTTACAATGAGCAGTTCTTC. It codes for CASYRDRIYNEQFF.

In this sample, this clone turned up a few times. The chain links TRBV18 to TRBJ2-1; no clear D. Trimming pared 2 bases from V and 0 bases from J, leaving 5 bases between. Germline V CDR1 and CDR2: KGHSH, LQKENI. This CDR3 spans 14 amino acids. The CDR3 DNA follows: TGTGCCAGCTCACCAAAGAGCTCCTACAATGAGCAGTTCTTC. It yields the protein CASSPKSSYNEQFF.

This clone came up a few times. The CDR3 DNA reads as TGTGCCAGCAGCTTAGCTAGCGGGGGGGTAGGCGAGCAGTACTTC. Residues: CASSLASGGVGEQYF. This rearrangement joins TRBV11-2 to TRBJ2-7; TRBD2 matches at 12 bases. Germline-derived CDR1 and CDR2 are SGHAT and FQNNGV. The length of the CDR3 is 15 residues. With 1 base clipped from V and 6 bases from J, the junction kept 4 bases outside the gene matches.

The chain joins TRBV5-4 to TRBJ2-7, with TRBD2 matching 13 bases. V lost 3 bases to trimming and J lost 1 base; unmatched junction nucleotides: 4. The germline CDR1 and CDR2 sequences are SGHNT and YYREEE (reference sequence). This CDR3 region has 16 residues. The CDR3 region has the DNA TGTGCCAGCAGCTCAACTAGCGGGGGGGCGTCCTACGAGCAGTACTTC. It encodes CASSSTSGGASYEQYF.

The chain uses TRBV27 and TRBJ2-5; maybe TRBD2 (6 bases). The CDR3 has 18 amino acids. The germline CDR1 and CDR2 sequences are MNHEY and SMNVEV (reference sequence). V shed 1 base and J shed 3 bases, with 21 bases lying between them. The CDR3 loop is CASSLWWLGGEEKETQYF. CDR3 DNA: TGTGCCAGCAGTTTATGGTGGCTGGGCGGGGAAGAAAAAGAGACCCAGTACTTC.

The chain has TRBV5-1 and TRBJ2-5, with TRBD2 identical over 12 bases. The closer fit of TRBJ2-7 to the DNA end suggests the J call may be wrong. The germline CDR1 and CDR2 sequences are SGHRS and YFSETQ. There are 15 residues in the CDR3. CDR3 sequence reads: CASSPSGGALYEQYF. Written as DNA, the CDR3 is TGCGCCAGCAGCCCTAGCGGGGGGGCCTTATACGAGCAGTACTTC.

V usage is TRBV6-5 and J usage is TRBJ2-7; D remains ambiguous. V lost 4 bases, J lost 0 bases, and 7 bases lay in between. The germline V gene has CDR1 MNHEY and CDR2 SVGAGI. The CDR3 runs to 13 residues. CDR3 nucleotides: TGTGCCAGCAGTTGCGATCCCTCCTACGAGCAGTACTTC. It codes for CASSCDPSYEQYF.